The clone carrying this T cell receptor beta chain has only a few counts. Antigen: not known. The CDR3 has 14 amino acids. Germline-derived CDR1 and CDR2 are SQVTM and ANQGSEA. V was trimmed by 4 bases and J by 4 bases, leaving 16 bases between them. The data originate from a study of blood T cells in healthy people across ages. A second PCR of roughly 7 to 11 cycles used a sample-barcoded 5' primer and a J-beta primer mix. TCRdb processed the 5' RACE reads anew with MiXCR; each CDR3 protein has one entry. Among around 1.5 million distinct CDR3 sequences listed, about 31% were seen once. Overall study findings and caveats: Diversity was estimated from one million T cells, and these estimates were considered underestimates. Per million T cells, the diversity of TCR beta decreased roughly linearly as age advanced.

Sequences were obtained from blood. The sequence was collected from a young woman in good health. This chain links TRBV29-1 with TRBJ1-1; tentatively, D is TRBD1 (6 bases). CDR3 sequence: CSVGGGKGGTEAFF. The CDR3 DNA sequence: TGCAGCGTTGGGGGAGGGAAAGGGGGCACTGAAGCTTTCTTT.